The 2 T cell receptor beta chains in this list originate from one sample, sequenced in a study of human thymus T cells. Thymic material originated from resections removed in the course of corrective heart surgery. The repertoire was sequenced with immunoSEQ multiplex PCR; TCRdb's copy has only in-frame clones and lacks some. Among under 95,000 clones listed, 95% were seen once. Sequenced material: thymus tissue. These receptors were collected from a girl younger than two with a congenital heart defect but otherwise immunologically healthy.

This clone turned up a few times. In nucleotides, the CDR3 is TGTGCCAGCAGCCCCCTCCCCCCGAGCGGGAGTTTCGATGAGCAGTTCTTC. This encodes CASSPLPPSGSFDEQFF. The rearrangement uses TRBV7-2 and TRBJ2-1, with 8 bases identical to TRBD2. Germline V gene data show CDR1 as SGHTA and CDR2 as FQGNSA. CDR3 length: 17 amino acids. The trim removed 5 bases at V and 8 bases at J, leaving 17 bases unmatched.

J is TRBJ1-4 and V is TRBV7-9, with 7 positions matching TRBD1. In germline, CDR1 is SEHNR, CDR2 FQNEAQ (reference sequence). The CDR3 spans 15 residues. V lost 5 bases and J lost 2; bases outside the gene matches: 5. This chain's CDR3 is CASSPGTATNEKLFF. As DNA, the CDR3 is TGTGCCAGCAGCCCAGGGACAGCTACTAATGAAAAACTGTTTTTT.